These 26 T cell receptor beta chains came from one sample sequenced in a study of identical twins. TCRdb reanalysed the 5' RACE reads using MiXCR and keeps one entry per CDR3 protein. In the table there are about 790,000 distinct CDR3 sequences, over 15% of which are singletons. The same specimen was also included in a second study, on T cells expressing NK-cell markers.

The specimen was PBMCs. These receptors were taken from a woman younger than 30 in good health.

This chain connects TRBV30 to TRBJ2-3; 10 bases fit TRBD2. Germline values: CDR1 GTSNPN, CDR2 SVGIG (reference sequence). CDR3 length: 14 amino acids. The J segment lost 3 bases and the V segment lost 2 bases, leaving 2 bases of the junction unmatched. This CDR3 reads CAWSISGGTDTQYF. CDR3 bases: TGTGCCTGGAGTATTAGCGGGGGGACAGATACGCAGTATTTT.

The V and J genes are TRBV12-3 or TRBV12-4 and TRBJ1-2; D is ambiguous. V gave up 6 bases and J gave up 4 bases, with 12 bases separating them. The CDR3 length is 13 residues. The CDR3 sequence is CASSRRRRYGYTF. CDR3 nucleotides: TGTGCCAGCAGCCGACGGCGGCGCTATGGCTACACCTTC.

This clonotype was seen a handful of times. This chain joins TRBV20-1 and TRBJ2-3, with 8 bases identical to TRBD1. The J segment lost 9 bases and the V segment lost 3 bases, leaving 14 bases of the junction unmatched. Germline CDR1 is DFQATT and CDR2 is SNEGSKA (reference sequence). The CDR3 is 15 amino acids. In nucleotides, the CDR3 is TGCAGTGCTAGTCACGGGACAGGTGGGCCGGGAACGCAGTATTTT. Its translation is CSASHGTGGPGTQYF.

This clonotype was observed a few times. The chain employs TRBV20-1 and TRBJ2-7; TRBD2 agrees at 9 bases. CDR3 length: 15 residues. Germline V gene sequence: CDR1 DFQATT, CDR2 SNEGSKA (reference sequence). Trimming took 6 bases from V and 0 from J; bases not matched to a gene: 9. The CDR3 DNA follows: TGCAGTGCCGCCGATAGCGGGAGTGGCTCCTACGAGCAGTACTTC. Translated: CSAADSGSGSYEQYF.

The gene calls are TRBV29-1 and TRBJ2-1, with 9 bases matching TRBD2. This CDR3 comprises 13 residues. Germline CDR1 is SQVTM and CDR2 is ANQGSEA. J was trimmed by 9 bases and V by 1 base; bases with no gene match: 4. The CDR3 coding sequence is TGCAGCGTTGAAGGGCTAGCGGGGAGTGAGCAGTTCTTC. Its translation is CSVEGLAGSEQFF.

This clonotype was counted between two and nine times. The chain couples TRBV6-5 to TRBJ1-1, with unresolved D. Trimming cost V 7 bases and J 0 bases, with 3 bases left between them. The germline V gene encodes CDR1 MNHEY and CDR2 SVGAGI. The CDR3 consists of 11 residues. CDR3 coding DNA: TGTGCCAGCATGATGAACACTGAAGCTTTCTTT. This sequence encodes CASMMNTEAFF.

V and J are TRBV7-2 and TRBJ2-7, with D hard to call. The germline V gene encodes CDR1 SGHTA and CDR2 FQGNSA. V lost 2 bases to trimming and J lost 0 bases, with 17 bases between them. The CDR3 totals 17 residues. The CDR3 bases are TGTGCCAGCAGCTTATACCTACTCCCTAGAGGCTCCTACGAGCAGTACTTC. This encodes CASSLYLLPRGSYEQYF.

This clonotype came up a few times. CDR3 protein: CASTGSANEKLFF. The CDR3 DNA is TGTGCCAGCACGGGCTCAGCTAATGAAAAACTGTTTTTT. J is TRBJ1-4 and V is TRBV2; D ambiguous. The CDR3 contains 13 residues. Between the trimmed V and J ends, which lost 7 bases and 3 bases, there was a span of 9 bases. Germline CDR1 reads SNHLY; CDR2 reads FYNNEI.

V and J are TRBV11-2 and TRBJ2-1; 14 bases align to TRBD2. Germline loops: CDR1 SGHAT, CDR2 FQNNGV. CDR3 length: 18 residues. Losses at the gene ends were 1 base for V and 9 bases for J; bases not matched to a gene: 11. CDR3 in amino acids: CASSLVFYGTSGRSEQFF. CDR3 bases: TGTGCCAGCAGCTTAGTCTTTTATGGGACTAGCGGGAGATCTGAGCAGTTCTTC. The variable domain in full, with the rest retrieved from reference TRBV11-2 and TRBJ2-1, is EAGVAQSPRYKIIEKRQSVAFWCNPISGHATLYWYQQILGQGPKLLIQFQNNGVVDDSQLPKDRFSAERLKGVDSTLKIQPAKLEDSAVYLCASSLVFYGTSGRSEQFFGPGTRLTVL.

This rearrangement joins TRBV7-6 to TRBJ2-7, with 8 nucleotides matching TRBD2. The V gene end was trimmed by 1 base and the J gene end by 2 bases; junction bases not matched to a gene: 4. Germline loops: CDR1 SGHVS, CDR2 FNYEAQ. The CDR3 has 15 amino acids. The CDR3: CASSLGRGATYEQYF. CDR3 in DNA: TGTGCCAGCAGCTTAGGGCGGGGGGCCACCTACGAGCAGTACTTC.

This chain uses TRBV4-2 with TRBJ2-3, with D unclear. The CDR3 contains 15 residues. V was pared by 1 base and J by 1 base, with 9 bases between. Germline CDR1 and CDR2: LGHNA and YNFKEQ. CDR3 sequence reads: CASSQGAPGTDTQYF. For the CDR3, the DNA is TGTGCCAGCAGCCAAGGCGCCCCCGGCACAGATACGCAGTATTTT.

V gene TRBV25-1 combines with J gene TRBJ2-7; 11 nucleotides align to TRBD2. CDR3 length equals 14 residues. The junction had 4 bases not matched to a gene; V was cut back by 4 bases and J by 5 bases. CDR1 is MGHDK, CDR2 SYGVNS, per germline. This CDR3 reads CASSGSGRAHEQYF. In nucleotides, the CDR3 is TGTGCCAGCAGTGGTAGCGGGAGGGCCCACGAGCAGTACTTC.

The chain carries TRBV7-9 and TRBJ2-7, with D perhaps matching TRBD1 or TRBD2 (6 bases each). The CDR3 length is 16 residues. The V end was cut by 4 bases, the J end by 2 bases, with 18 bases between. The germline V gene has CDR1 SEHNR and CDR2 FQNEAQ (reference sequence). The CDR3 DNA reads TGTGCCAGCAGCTCCCCGGAGGGCGGACAGACCTACGAGCAGTACTTC. It is translated as CASSSPEGGQTYEQYF.

The chain joins TRBV4-3 to TRBJ2-2; possibly TRBD1 or TRBD2 for D (5 bases each). CDR3 length: 17 residues. CDR1 and CDR2 from the germline V gene are LGHNA and YSLEER. Trimming removed 4 bases at V and 3 bases at J, with 18 bases between. The CDR3 region has the DNA TGCGCCAGCAGCCCGCAGCCCGGGGACCTTGACACCGGGGAGCTGTTTTTT. It encodes CASSPQPGDLDTGELFF.

V usage is TRBV3-1 and J usage is TRBJ2-5; D is perhaps TRBD1 or TRBD2 (5 bases each). The germline V gene has CDR1 LGHDT and CDR2 YNNKEL (reference sequence). The CDR3 covers 10 residues. Trimming pared 8 bases from V and 11 bases from J, leaving 12 bases between. In DNA, the CDR3 is TGTGCCAGCCCGGGACCCGGGCAGTACTTC. The encoded protein is CASPGPGQYF.

Only one count was recorded for this clonotype. The chain joins TRBV7-2 to TRBJ2-5; the match to TRBD2 covers 14 bases. CDR1 and CDR2 (germline): SGHTA, FQGNSA. Trimming removed 0 bases from V and 5 bases from J; junction bases left unmatched: 2. This CDR3 contains 16 residues. The CDR3 DNA reads TGTGCCAGCAGCTTAGCGCGGACTAGCGGGAGGGAGACCCAGTACTTC. Translation gives CASSLARTSGRETQYF.

This rearrangement joins TRBV5-1 to TRBJ2-3; TRBD1 is a possible D gene (6 bases). With 2 bases removed from V and 9 bases from J, the gap between germline ends came to 13 bases. Germline loops: CDR1 SGHRS, CDR2 YFSETQ. The CDR3 spans 13 residues. The CDR3 nucleotides read TGCGCCAGCAGCTTCAGGGGCTGGGGGACGCAGTATTTT. Amino acid sequence: CASSFRGWGTQYF.

This clonotype was detected only a few times. The chain links TRBV5-1 to TRBJ1-3, with a weak D call TRBD1 (6 bases). Germline V gene lookup returns CDR1 SGHRS and CDR2 YFSETQ. The CDR3 loop spans 18 amino acids. V lost 3 bases and J 0 bases, leaving 19 bases between the germline ends. The CDR3 DNA reads as TGCGCCAGCAGCTCTTCGGACAGCCCCAACCCCTCTGGAAACACCATATATTTT. Its protein product is CASSSSDSPNPSGNTIYF.

The V call is TRBV5-5, the J call TRBJ1-5; 10 nucleotides align to TRBD1. Germline V lookup: CDR1 SGHKS, CDR2 YYEKEE (reference sequence). The CDR3 runs to 15 residues. J lost 6 bases, V lost 5 bases, and 8 bases had no gene match. CDR3 in amino acids: CASRPGTGARQPQHF. The DNA of the CDR3 is TGTGCCAGCAGACCCGGGACAGGGGCTCGTCAGCCCCAGCATTTT.

In its sample, this clonotype was seen a few times. This chain uses TRBV20-1 with TRBJ2-2, with TRBD1 identical over 9 bases. The CDR3 sequence is 16 residues long. J gave up 7 bases and V 1 base, and 10 bases lay outside the gene matches. Germline V lookup: CDR1 DFQATT, CDR2 SNEGSKA (reference sequence). The CDR3 here is CSARALQGAEGGELFF. The DNA of the CDR3 is TGCAGTGCTAGAGCCCTACAGGGGGCCGAGGGCGGGGAGCTGTTTTTT.

This sequence joins TRBV6-1 and TRBJ1-1, with D unclear. Germline lookup yields CDR1 MNHNS and CDR2 SASEGT. Trimming shortened V by 6 bases and J by 4 bases, and 18 bases separated the two germline ends. This CDR3 contains 15 residues. CDR3 protein: CASSDFFTEATEAFF. CDR3 in DNA: TGTGCCAGCAGCGATTTCTTTACGGAGGCCACTGAAGCTTTCTTT.

V usage is TRBV6-2 or TRBV6-3 and J usage is TRBJ2-5; TRBD2 is a possible D gene (6 bases). The CDR3 covers 13 residues. From germline, CDR1 is MNHEY and CDR2 SVGEGT. V shed 3 bases and J shed 7 bases, with 12 bases lying between them. The CDR3 DNA follows: TGTGCCAGCAGTTATGACAGCGGGTGGACCCAGTACTTC. As protein: CASSYDSGWTQYF.

The CDR3 region has the DNA TGTGCCAGCGCGACAGTGGGAGGGCCTTTGTACTTC. Its translation: CASATVGGPLYF. The J gene is TRBJ2-5, the V gene TRBV7-2; 7 nucleotides line up with TRBD2. Trimming removed 8 bases from V and 13 bases from J; junction bases left unmatched: 13. Germline V gene sequence: CDR1 SGHTA, CDR2 FQGNSA. The CDR3 is made up of 12 amino acids. Complete variable domain (other parts from reference TRBV7-2 and TRBJ2-5): GAGVSQSPSNKVTEKGKDVELRCDPISGHTALYWYRQSLGQGLEFLIYFQGNSAPDKSGLPSDRFSAERTGGSVSTLTIQRTQQEDSAVYLCASATVGGPLYFGPGTRLLVL.

This clonotype was seen a single time. The chain carries TRBV5-1 and TRBJ2-5; D gene unclear. Per germline, CDR1 SGHRS and CDR2 YFSETQ. The V gene lost 7 bases and the J gene lost 2 bases, with 12 bases spanning the gap. The CDR3 contains 13 residues. The CDR3 DNA is TGCGCCAGCTCCGGCGCGGCACAAGAGACCCAGTACTTC. Its protein is CASSGAAQETQYF.

The chain couples TRBV12-3 or TRBV12-4 to TRBJ1-2; tentative D call: TRBD1 (6 bases). Trimming removed 2 bases from V and 2 bases from J, with 9 bases in between. CDR3 length: 14 amino acids. CDR3 bases: TGTGCCAGCAGTTTAAGGAGGGGGAACTATGGCTACACCTTC. The encoded protein is CASSLRRGNYGYTF.

The rearrangement joins TRBV5-6 to TRBJ2-1; TRBD1 matches at 9 bases. The length of the CDR3 is 15 residues. The V gene's germline CDR1 is SGHDT and CDR2 YYEEEE. V trimming: 2 bases; J trimming: 5 bases; junction bases outside the gene matches: 5. CDR3 loop: CASSFRDRDHNEQFF. The CDR3 nucleotides are TGTGCCAGCAGCTTCAGGGACAGGGATCACAATGAGCAGTTCTTC.